The T cell receptor (beta chain) described here comes from a study of T cells in Graves' hyperthyroidism and ophthalmopathy. Amplified TCR beta CDR3 regions derived from RNA transcripts. The HTBI primer set drove a first-round RT-PCR of the TCR CDR3. Via MiXCR, TCRdb re-called the multiplex PCR reads, giving one row per CDR3 protein. The top ten clones hold 28% of a sample with under 400,000 distinct CDR3 sequences, 15% to 18% of them seen once. Trimming took off 6 bases at V and 2 bases at J, with 18 bases between the two ends. This CDR3 region has 16 residues. Germline values: CDR1 MNHNS, CDR2 SASEGT. This clonotype was detected a few times.

Sequencing was done on a sample of blood. The TCR comes from a woman younger than 35 with Graves' hyperthyroidism that later progressed to Graves' ophthalmopathy. The rearrangement links TRBV6-1 to TRBJ2-3; TRBD1 might be the D (7 bases). This CDR3 is CASREGGTAITDTQYF. The CDR3 DNA reads as TGTGCCAGCAGAGAGGGCGGGACAGCTATCACAGATACGCAGTATTTT.